This T cell receptor (beta chain) was observed in a study of shared clonotypes between healthy human individuals. Study observations and caveats: A limitation of the genetic and exposure-history diversity represented arose from few donors. Estimated richness values were generally larger in naive subsets than in memory subsets.

As concerns this clone: Its specificity is not known.

Several immunoSEQ plates received, in even portions, the genomic DNA of each subset. The method was immunoSEQ multiplex PCR; TCRdb's version includes in-frame clones alone and lacks a portion of them. The table shows under 2,500,000 clones, with more than 90% occurring only once. Sequencing used naive CD4+ T cells sorted from blood. Specified subset: CD45RA+ positively selected. The sequence was collected from a man between 18 and 35 years old in good health.

CDR3 amino acids: CASSLEQNTEAFF. The CDR3 region has the DNA TGCGCCAGCAGCCTGGAGCAGAACACTGAAGCTTTCTTT. This rearrangement joins TRBV4-3 to TRBJ1-1; D unclear. CDR1 and CDR2 (germline): LGHNA, YSLEER. Trimming took off 4 bases at V and 1 base at J, with 7 bases between the two ends. The CDR3 runs to 13 residues.